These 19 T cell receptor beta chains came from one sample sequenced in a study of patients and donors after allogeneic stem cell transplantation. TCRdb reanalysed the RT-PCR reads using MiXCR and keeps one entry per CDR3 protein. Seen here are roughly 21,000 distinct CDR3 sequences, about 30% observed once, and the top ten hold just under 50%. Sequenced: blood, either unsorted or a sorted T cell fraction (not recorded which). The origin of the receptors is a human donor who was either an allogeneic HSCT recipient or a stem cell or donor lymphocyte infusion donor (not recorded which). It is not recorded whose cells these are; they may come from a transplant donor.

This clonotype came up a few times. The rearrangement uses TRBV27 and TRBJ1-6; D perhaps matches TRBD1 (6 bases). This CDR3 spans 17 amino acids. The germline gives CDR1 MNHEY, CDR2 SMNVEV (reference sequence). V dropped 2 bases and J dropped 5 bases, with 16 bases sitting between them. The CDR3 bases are TGTGCCAGCAGTTTAAGGAACAGGGTGGGGAATAATTCACCCCTCCACTTT. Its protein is CASSLRNRVGNNSPLHF.

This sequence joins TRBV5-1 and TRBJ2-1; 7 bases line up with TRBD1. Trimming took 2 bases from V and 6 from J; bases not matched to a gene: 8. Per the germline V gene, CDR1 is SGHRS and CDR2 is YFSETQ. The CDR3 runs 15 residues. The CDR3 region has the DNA TGCGCCAGCAGCTTAGGGGGCAATCAGCCCAATGAGCAGTTCTTC. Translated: CASSLGGNQPNEQFF.

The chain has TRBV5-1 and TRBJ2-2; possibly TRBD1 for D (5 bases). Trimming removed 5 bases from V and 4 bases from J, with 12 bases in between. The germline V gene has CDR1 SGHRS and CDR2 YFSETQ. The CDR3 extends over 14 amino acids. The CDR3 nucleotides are TGCGCCAGCAGGGCAGGGTCACCCACCGGGGAGCTGTTTTTT. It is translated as CASRAGSPTGELFF.

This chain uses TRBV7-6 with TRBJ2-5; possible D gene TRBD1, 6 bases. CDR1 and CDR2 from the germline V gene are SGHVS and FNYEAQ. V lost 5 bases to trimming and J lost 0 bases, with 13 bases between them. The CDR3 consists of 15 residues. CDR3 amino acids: CASSTWTEYQETQYF. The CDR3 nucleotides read TGTGCCAGCAGCACCTGGACAGAGTACCAAGAGACCCAGTACTTC.

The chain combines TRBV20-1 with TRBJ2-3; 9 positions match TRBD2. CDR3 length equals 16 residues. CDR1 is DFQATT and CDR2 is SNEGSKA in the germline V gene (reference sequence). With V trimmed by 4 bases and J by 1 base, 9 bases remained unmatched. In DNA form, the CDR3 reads TGCAGTGCTACCTCACTACGCGGGGGGGGCACAGATACGCAGTATTTT. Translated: CSATSLRGGGTDTQYF.

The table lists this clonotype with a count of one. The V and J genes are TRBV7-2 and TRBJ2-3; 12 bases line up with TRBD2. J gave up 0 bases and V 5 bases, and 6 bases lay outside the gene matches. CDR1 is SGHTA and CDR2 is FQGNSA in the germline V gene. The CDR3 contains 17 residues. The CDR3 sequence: CASSLGLAGSSTDTQYF. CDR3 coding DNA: TGTGCCAGCAGCCTTGGACTAGCGGGGTCTAGCACAGATACGCAGTATTTT.

CDR3 bases: TGCGCCAGCAGCCAATGGAGGGGCCGGGACACGGAAAAGAACACCGGGGAGCTGTTTTTT. Translation: CASSQWRGRDTEKNTGELFF. The chain joins TRBV4-3 to TRBJ2-2; tentatively, D is TRBD1 or TRBD2 (6 bases each). This CDR3 spans 20 amino acids. Germline-derived CDR1 and CDR2 are LGHNA and YSLEER. V shed 2 bases and J shed 1 base, with 23 bases lying between them.

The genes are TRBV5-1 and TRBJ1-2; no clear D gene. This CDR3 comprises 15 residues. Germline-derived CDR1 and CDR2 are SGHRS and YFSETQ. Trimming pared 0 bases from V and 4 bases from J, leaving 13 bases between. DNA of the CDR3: TGCGCCAGCAGCTTGGGAGGTGGCCGGAGCTATGGCTACACCTTC. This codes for CASSLGGGRSYGYTF.

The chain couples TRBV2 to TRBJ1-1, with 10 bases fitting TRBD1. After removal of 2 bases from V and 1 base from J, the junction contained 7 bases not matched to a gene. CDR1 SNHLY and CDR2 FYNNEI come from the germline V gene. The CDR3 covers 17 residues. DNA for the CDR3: TGTGCCAGCAGTGAAATCTGGGACAGGGGCCCGAACACTGAAGCTTTCTTT. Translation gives CASSEIWDRGPNTEAFF. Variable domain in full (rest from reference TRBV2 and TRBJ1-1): EPEVTQTPSHQVTQMGQEVILRCVPISNHLYFYWYRQILGQKVEFLVSFYNNEISEKSEIFDDQFSVERPDGSNFTLKIRSTKLEDSAMYFCASSEIWDRGPNTEAFFGQGTRLTVV.

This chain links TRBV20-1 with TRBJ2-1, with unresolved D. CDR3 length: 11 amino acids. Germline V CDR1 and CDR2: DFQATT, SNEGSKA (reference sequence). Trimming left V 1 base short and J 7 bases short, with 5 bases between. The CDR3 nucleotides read TGCAGTGCTAGAGTTCCGAATGAGCAGTTCTTC. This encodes CSARVPNEQFF.

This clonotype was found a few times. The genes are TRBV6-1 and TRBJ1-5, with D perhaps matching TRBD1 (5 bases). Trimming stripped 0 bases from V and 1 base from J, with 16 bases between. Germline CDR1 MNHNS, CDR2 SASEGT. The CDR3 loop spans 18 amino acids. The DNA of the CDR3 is TGTGCCAGCAGTGAAGCTCGATTTGTCGCAGGGAGCAATCAGCCCCAGCATTTT. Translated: CASSEARFVAGSNQPQHF.

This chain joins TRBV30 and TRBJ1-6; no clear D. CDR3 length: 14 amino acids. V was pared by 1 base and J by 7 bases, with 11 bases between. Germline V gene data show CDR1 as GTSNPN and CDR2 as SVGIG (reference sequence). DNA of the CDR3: TGTGCCTGGAGTGAGTCCAGGAGAAATTCACCCCTCCACTTT. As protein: CAWSESRRNSPLHF.

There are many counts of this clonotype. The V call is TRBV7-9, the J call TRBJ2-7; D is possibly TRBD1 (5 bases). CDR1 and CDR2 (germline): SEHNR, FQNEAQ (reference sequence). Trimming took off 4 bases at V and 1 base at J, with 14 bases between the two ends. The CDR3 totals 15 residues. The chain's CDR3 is CASSYETVFSYEQYF. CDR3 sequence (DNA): TGTGCCAGCAGCTACGAGACAGTTTTTTCCTACGAGCAGTACTTC.

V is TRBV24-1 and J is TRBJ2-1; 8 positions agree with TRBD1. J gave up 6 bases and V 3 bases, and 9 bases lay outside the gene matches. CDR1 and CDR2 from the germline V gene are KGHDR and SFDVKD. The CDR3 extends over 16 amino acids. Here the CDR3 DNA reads TGTGCCACCAGTGATCCCCGGACAGGGAAGGTCAATGAGCAGTTCTTC. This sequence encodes CATSDPRTGKVNEQFF.

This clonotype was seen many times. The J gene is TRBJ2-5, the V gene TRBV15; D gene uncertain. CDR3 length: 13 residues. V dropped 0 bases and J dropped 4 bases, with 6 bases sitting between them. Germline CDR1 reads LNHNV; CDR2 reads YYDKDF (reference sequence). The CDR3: CATSRDLVETQYF. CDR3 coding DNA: TGTGCCACCAGCAGAGATCTAGTAGAGACCCAGTACTTC.

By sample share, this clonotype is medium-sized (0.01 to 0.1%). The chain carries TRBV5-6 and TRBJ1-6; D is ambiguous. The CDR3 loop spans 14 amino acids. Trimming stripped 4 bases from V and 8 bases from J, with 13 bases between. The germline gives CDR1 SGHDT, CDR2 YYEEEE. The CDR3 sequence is CASSIRTAHSPLHF. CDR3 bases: TGTGCCAGCAGCATACGGACGGCCCATTCACCCCTCCACTTT.

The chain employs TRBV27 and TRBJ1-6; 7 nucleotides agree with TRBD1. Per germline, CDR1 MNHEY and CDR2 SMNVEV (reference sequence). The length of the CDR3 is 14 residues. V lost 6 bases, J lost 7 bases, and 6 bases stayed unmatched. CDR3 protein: CASSPGQRNSPLHF. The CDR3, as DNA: TGTGCCAGCAGCCCGGGACAGAGGAATTCACCCCTCCACTTT.

The CDR3 DNA sequence: TGTGCCAGCAGCTCCGAACAAGGGTCGGGGGAAAAACTGTTTTTT. Residues: CASSSEQGSGEKLFF. This rearrangement joins TRBV5-4 to TRBJ1-4; no firm D call. Germline-derived CDR1 and CDR2 are SGHNT and YYREEE (reference sequence). Between the trimmed V and J ends, which lost 3 bases and 8 bases, there was a span of 17 bases. This CDR3 is built from 15 residues.

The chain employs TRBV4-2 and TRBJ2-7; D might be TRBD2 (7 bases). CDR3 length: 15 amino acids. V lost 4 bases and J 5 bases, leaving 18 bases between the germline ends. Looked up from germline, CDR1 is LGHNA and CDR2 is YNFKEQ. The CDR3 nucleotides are TGTGCCAGCAGCCCTGCTAAGGGGGGGCCACACGAGCAGTACTTC. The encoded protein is CASSPAKGGPHEQYF.